A selection of T cell receptor beta chains follows, all from one sample in a study of vaccination and CD4 T cells after COVID-19. No cognate antigen is known for these TCRs. Via MiXCR, TCRdb re-called the PCR reads, giving one row per CDR3 protein. Here the sample spans approximately 19,000 distinct CDR3 sequences, 40% to 50% being singletons. The material was CD4+ T cells from blood, cultured in vitro, obtained after SARS-CoV-2 vaccination. The receptors were sampled from a human donor who had recovered from COVID-19. CDR3s include the opening cysteine and the closing phenylalanine or tryptophan. A D gene is named only where the DNA matches it firmly. Clone sizes are given selectively: once, few, many, or a class where the clone is expanded.

clone_size j_call v_call d_call cdr3_nt cdr3_aa
few TRBJ1-5 TRBV20-1 TRBD1 TGCAGTGCCACCAGGGGGTCGGATCAGCCCCAGCATTTT CSATRGSDQPQHF
. TRBJ2-7 TRBV11-2 TRBD2 TGTGCCAGCAGCCCGACTAGCCCAGGAGCCCACGAGCAGTACTTC CASSPTSPGAHEQYF
. TRBJ1-2 TRBV28 TRBD1 TGTGCCAGCAGTTTAACCCGACAGGGGGCGCGGGATGGCTACACCTTC CASSLTRQGARDGYTF
few TRBJ1-1 TRBV11-3 TRBD1 TGTGCCAGCAGTCGTCCCGGGACAGGGAACACTGAAGCTTTCTTT CASSRPGTGNTEAFF
. TRBJ1-1 TRBV6-2/TRBV6-3 . TGTGCCAGCAGTCAGGGAGCGGTCGGGGCCACTGAAGCTTTCTTT CASSQGAVGATEAFF
. TRBJ2-7 TRBV2 . TGTGCCAGCAGTTGGGACAATATCTACGAGCAGTACTTC CASSWDNIYEQYF
. TRBJ1-1 TRBV19 . TGTGCCAGTAGTGCCCAAGGGGGATTCGACACTGAAGCTTTCTTT CASSAQGGFDTEAFF
few TRBJ1-2 TRBV19 TRBD1 TGTGCCAGTAGTATCCTCGGGGGCGACAGGGGAGGCTACACCTTC CASSILGGDRGGYTF
. TRBJ2-2 TRBV6-1 TRBD2 TGTGCCAGCAAAGGACTAGCGGGAGCGGGCGTCGACGGGGAGCTGTTTTTT CASKGLAGAGVDGELFF
few TRBJ1-3 TRBV7-2 TRBD1 TGTGCCAGCAGCTTAGCGGGACAGGGGGACGGAAACACCATATATTTT CASSLAGQGDGNTIYF
. TRBJ1-5 TRBV7-8 TRBD1 TGTGCCAGCAGCGACCGAGGGGGCACCCACACAGGGATCAATCAGCCCCAGCATTTT CASSDRGGTHTGINQPQHF
few TRBJ2-5 TRBV6-2/TRBV6-3 . TGTGCTACCCGGCAAGGGAGTAAGACCCAGTACTTC CATRQGSKTQYF
. TRBJ1-2 TRBV9 . TGTGCCAGCAGCCCACCACCCGCCCTCGTAAACTATGGCTACACCTTC CASSPPPALVNYGYTF
. TRBJ2-3 TRBV2 TRBD1 TGTGCCAGCAGTAGACAGGGGCCCAGCACAGATACGCAGTATTTT CASSRQGPSTDTQYF
. TRBJ1-2 TRBV10-2 . TGCGCCAGCAGTTCGGGGACCCGCAGGTCGTACTATGGCTACACCTTC CASSSGTRRSYYGYTF
few TRBJ1-6 TRBV9 . TGTGCCAGCAGCGTAGCGGCAGGGGTTAATTCACCCCTCCACTTT CASSVAAGVNSPLHF
. TRBJ1-2 TRBV6-2/TRBV6-3 . TGTGCCAGCAGTTACAACTCCTGGGGGAGTGAGGGGACCAACTATGGCTACACCTTC CASSYNSWGSEGTNYGYTF
few TRBJ2-7 TRBV20-1 . TGCAGTGCTAGTAGGGGGGTTAACGAGCAGTACTTC CSASRGVNEQYF
. TRBJ1-2 TRBV6-1 . TGTGCCAGCAGACTGGGGGCGGGAGACTATGGCTACACCTTC CASRLGAGDYGYTF
. TRBJ2-1 TRBV11-2 . TGTGCCAGCAGCTTAGATCGGGTCCCTGAGCAGTTCTTC CASSLDRVPEQFF
few TRBJ1-5 TRBV6-2/TRBV6-3 TRBD1 TGTGCCAGCAGTTACCCCCCTGGACAGGGGGATAGCAATCAGCCCCAGCATTTT CASSYPPGQGDSNQPQHF
few TRBJ1-2 TRBV6-1 . TGTGCCAGCAGTGGACTTCGGGACGGCTACACCTTC CASSGLRDGYTF
. TRBJ2-3 TRBV28 TRBD1 TGTGCCAGCAGCCTGGACAGGGGGCAACGCACAGATACGCAGTATTTT CASSLDRGQRTDTQYF
. TRBJ1-4 TRBV15 . TGTGCCACCAGCAGAGATGGTGGAGGAGACCGCGGGGAAAAACTGTTTTTT CATSRDGGGDRGEKLFF
few TRBJ1-6 TRBV28 . TGTGCCAGCAGCCCACGGGGGTCAAGTACCAGGACAGCACCTAATTCACCCCTCCACTTT CASSPRGSSTRTAPNSPLHF
. TRBJ1-1 TRBV30 . TGTGCCTGGAGTGTAACAGGGTTTAACACTGAAGCTTTCTTT CAWSVTGFNTEAFF
few TRBJ1-5 TRBV6-1 . TGTGCCAGCAGTGAATCCCACAGGCTTCAGAATCAGCCCCAGCATTTT CASSESHRLQNQPQHF
. TRBJ1-2 TRBV6-1 . TGTGCCTGTGGACAGTCCTATGGCTACACCTTC CACGQSYGYTF
. TRBJ1-1 TRBV29-1 . TGCAGCGTTAAACTGTTATGGGGCAAGAACACTGAAGCTTTCTTT CSVKLLWGKNTEAFF
few TRBJ2-2 TRBV24-1 . TGTGCCACCAGCCGGGGTACCGGGGAGCTGTTTTTT CATSRGTGELFF
few TRBJ1-1 TRBV6-2/TRBV6-3 . TGTGCCAGCAGATTGGACATCCGATTGAACACTGAAGCTTTCTTT CASRLDIRLNTEAFF
. TRBJ1-1 TRBV27 . TGTGCCAGCAGTTTATGGGGCAGTCTGAACACTGAAGCTTTCTTT CASSLWGSLNTEAFF
once TRBJ1-5 TRBV7-9 TRBD1 TGTGCCAGCAGCTTATCCCTCAGGGGGCGAGGGCAGCCCCAGCATTTT CASSLSLRGRGQPQHF
. TRBJ1-2 TRBV10-2 TRBD1 TGCGCCAGCAGCGGGACAGGGGGCTCGATTGGTGGCTACACCTTC CASSGTGGSIGGYTF
few TRBJ1-2 TRBV11-1 TRBD1 TGTGCCAGCAGCGCATACCGGGACAGTCATGGCTACACCTTC CASSAYRDSHGYTF
. TRBJ2-1 TRBV7-2 TRBD2 TGTGCCAGCAGCTTACTAGCGGGAGCTGCGGCGGGTGGGCAGTTCTTC CASSLLAGAAAGGQFF
few TRBJ2-3 TRBV6-5 TRBD2 TGTGCCAGCAGTTACGGGGGACTAGCGGGAGATACGCAGTATTTT CASSYGGLAGDTQYF
. TRBJ2-7 TRBV29-1 . TGCAGCGCCCAGGGATCCTACGAGCAGTACTTC CSAQGSYEQYF
. TRBJ2-1 TRBV6-5 . TGTGCCAGCAGTTACGTCAGGAGCTCCTACAATGAGCAGTTCTTC CASSYVRSSYNEQFF
few TRBJ2-1 TRBV2 TRBD2 TGTGCCAGCAGTGAATTTACGGGGTCGGGGGGAGTGGACAATGAGCAGTTCTTC CASSEFTGSGGVDNEQFF
. TRBJ1-2 TRBV20-1 . TGCAGTGCTAGAGCCTCCCCGATTAACCTCTATGGCTACACCTTC CSARASPINLYGYTF
. TRBJ1-2 TRBV5-4 . TGTGCCAGCAGCGGCCCACTGGGGAAAGCTAACTATGGCTACACCTTC CASSGPLGKANYGYTF
few TRBJ1-2 TRBV27 TRBD1 TGTGCCAGCAGTCGATCGACAGGGGGGAGGTACAACTATGGCTACACCTTC CASSRSTGGRYNYGYTF
. TRBJ1-1 TRBV28 . TGTGCCAGCAGGCTCATTACCAAGAACACTGAAGCTTTCTTT CASRLITKNTEAFF
few TRBJ1-1 TRBV15 TRBD1 TGTGCCACCAGCCCCCCGGGGGCAGGGGGCCCGTTCTCTGAAGCTTTCTTT CATSPPGAGGPFSEAFF
few TRBJ1-6 TRBV24-1 TRBD1 TGTGCCACCCGAAAGCGAAGGACAGGGGGGTCCTATAATTCACCCCTCCACTTT CATRKRRTGGSYNSPLHF
. TRBJ1-2 TRBV5-4 . TGTGCCAGCAGCTTGGCCGGGGATGTAACTATGGGCTACACCTTC CASSLAGDVTMGYTF
. TRBJ2-7 TRBV7-2 TRBD1 TGTGCCAGCAGCTTACACAAGACAGGGTTGTACGAGCAGTACTTC CASSLHKTGLYEQYF
. TRBJ1-2 TRBV4-2 TRBD1 TGTGCCAGCAGCCAAGATTGGAACGTCAAAGGGGGCGATGGCTACACCTTC CASSQDWNVKGGDGYTF
. TRBJ1-2 TRBV6-2/TRBV6-3 . TGTGCCAGCAGACCCGGAGGACAGACTAACTATGGCTACACCTTC CASRPGGQTNYGYTF
. TRBJ1-5 TRBV6-1 . TGTGCCAGCAGTGAAGCTGGCGGGGTGTATCAGCCCCAGCATTTT CASSEAGGVYQPQHF
few TRBJ1-1 TRBV5-4 . TGTGCCAGTAGCCCAGTAATTGGCACTGAAGCTTTCTTT CASSPVIGTEAFF
. TRBJ1-2 TRBV5-3 . TGTGCCAGCAGCTTGTACCCGTCGGGACTCTATGGCTACACCTTC CASSLYPSGLYGYTF
few TRBJ1-5 TRBV6-2/TRBV6-3 TRBD1 TGTGCCAGCAGTTACCGACAGGGGGCCACATTTAGGAGCAATCAGCCCCAGCATTTT CASSYRQGATFRSNQPQHF
. TRBJ2-7 TRBV11-2 . TGTGCCAGCAGCCCCCCAGGGTGGTACGAGCAGTACTTC CASSPPGWYEQYF